Listed below are T cell receptor beta chains from one sample, sequenced in a study of CD8+ T cells in alopecia areata. Method: immunoSEQ multiplex PCR; TCRdb's copy keeps in-frame clones and lacks some. The sample lists around 120,000 clones; approximately 38% were seen once. Sequenced input: CD4+ T cells sorted from blood. The receptors were gathered from a human donor with alopecia areata. CDR3s include the opening cysteine and the closing phenylalanine or tryptophan. The D gene is left open where the match is weak. Clone size appears in some rows only: once, few, many, or a class for an expanded clone.

cdr3_nt: TGCGCCAGCTCCGAGGGTGGGTTAGAAGATACGCAGTATTTT
cdr3_aa: CASSEGGLEDTQYF
clone_size: -
v_call: TRBV5-1
j_call: TRBJ2-3
d_call: -

cdr3_nt: TGCGCCAGCAGCCGTGCTCAAGGGGAGACCCAGTACTTC
cdr3_aa: CASSRAQGETQYF
clone_size: -
v_call: TRBV5-1
j_call: TRBJ2-5
d_call: -

cdr3_nt: TGTGCCAGCAGTAACTCTATACAGGGGGCCGAAGAGACCCAGTACTTC
cdr3_aa: CASSNSIQGAEETQYF
clone_size: once
v_call: TRBV6-5
j_call: TRBJ2-5
d_call: TRBD1

cdr3_nt: TGTGCCAGCAGCGTAGCGACTAGCCGGGTCTACAATGAGCAGTTCTTC
cdr3_aa: CASSVATSRVYNEQFF
clone_size: -
v_call: TRBV9
j_call: TRBJ2-1
d_call: TRBD2

cdr3_nt: TGTGCCATCAAACCTGCAGGGGATGTGTACGAGCAGTACTTC
cdr3_aa: CAIKPAGDVYEQYF
clone_size: -
v_call: TRBV28
j_call: TRBJ2-7
d_call: -

cdr3_nt: TGCGCCAGCAGCCAAGATATCGGGGGACGTGAGCAGTTCTTC
cdr3_aa: CASSQDIGGREQFF
clone_size: few
v_call: TRBV4-3
j_call: TRBJ2-1
d_call: -

cdr3_nt: TGTGCCAGCAGTCCGGACAGGGGCCGGTATGGCTACACCTTC
cdr3_aa: CASSPDRGRYGYTF
clone_size: -
v_call: TRBV2
j_call: TRBJ1-2
d_call: TRBD1

cdr3_nt: TGTGCCAGCAGCTGGGGGACTAGCGGGAGCTACGAGCAGTACTTC
cdr3_aa: CASSWGTSGSYEQYF
clone_size: few
v_call: TRBV7-3
j_call: TRBJ2-7
d_call: TRBD2

cdr3_nt: TGTGCCACCAGCCAGGACAGGGACCCTGGCTACACCTTC
cdr3_aa: CATSQDRDPGYTF
clone_size: few
v_call: TRBV15
j_call: TRBJ1-2
d_call: TRBD1

cdr3_nt: TGTGCCAGCAGCCCCGTCATCGATACATACGGGGCCAACGTCCTGACTTTC
cdr3_aa: CASSPVIDTYGANVLTF
clone_size: few
v_call: TRBV7-9
j_call: TRBJ2-6
d_call: -

cdr3_nt: TGCGCCAGCAGTCAGGGCGTCGTGGGCTATGGCTACACCTTC
cdr3_aa: CASSQGVVGYGYTF
clone_size: -
v_call: TRBV23-1
j_call: TRBJ1-2
d_call: -

cdr3_nt: TGTGCCACCAGCATTCCCGCGACAGGGAGGACCGGGGAGCTGTTTTTT
cdr3_aa: CATSIPATGRTGELFF
clone_size: -
v_call: TRBV15
j_call: TRBJ2-2
d_call: -

cdr3_nt: TGTGCCAGCAACGCTGACGGTGCTAACTACGAGCAGTACTTC
cdr3_aa: CASNADGANYEQYF
clone_size: -
v_call: TRBV2
j_call: TRBJ2-7
d_call: -

cdr3_nt: TGCGCCAGCAGTCAATCTAGGACAGGGCCGTTTGGGGCCAACGTCCTGACTTTC
cdr3_aa: CASSQSRTGPFGANVLTF
clone_size: -
v_call: TRBV23-1
j_call: TRBJ2-6
d_call: TRBD1

cdr3_nt: TGCGCCAGCAGCTTGGACAGGGGGCTGAACACCGGGGAGCTGTTTTTT
cdr3_aa: CASSLDRGLNTGELFF
clone_size: -
v_call: TRBV5-1
j_call: TRBJ2-2
d_call: TRBD1

cdr3_nt: TGTGCCAGCAGTTACTCTACTAGCGGGAGGGAGTACGAGCAGTACTTC
cdr3_aa: CASSYSTSGREYEQYF
clone_size: -
v_call: TRBV6-6
j_call: TRBJ2-7
d_call: TRBD2

cdr3_nt: TGTGCCAGCAGCTTAACCTATGGCTACACCTTC
cdr3_aa: CASSLTYGYTF
clone_size: few
v_call: TRBV11-2
j_call: TRBJ1-2
d_call: -

cdr3_nt: TGTGCCAGCAGCTTAGTCCCTAGCGGCCAAGAGACCCAGTACTTC
cdr3_aa: CASSLVPSGQETQYF
clone_size: -
v_call: TRBV7-9
j_call: TRBJ2-5
d_call: TRBD2

cdr3_nt: TGCAGCGCGGCTACAGGGGGGGGAGATACGCAGTATTTT
cdr3_aa: CSAATGGGDTQYF
clone_size: -
v_call: TRBV29-1
j_call: TRBJ2-3
d_call: -

cdr3_nt: TGCAGCGTTGAAGAAGCGGGATATGAGACCCAGTACTTC
cdr3_aa: CSVEEAGYETQYF
clone_size: few
v_call: TRBV29-1
j_call: TRBJ2-5
d_call: TRBD2

cdr3_nt: TGTGCCAGCAGGGCCGACCTAATCAACACTGAAGCTTTCTTT
cdr3_aa: CASRADLINTEAFF
clone_size: -
v_call: TRBV6-5
j_call: TRBJ1-1
d_call: -

cdr3_nt: TGTGCCAGCAGCGCCGGGGTTAAAGCTTTCTTT
cdr3_aa: CASSAGVKAFF
clone_size: -
v_call: TRBV14
j_call: TRBJ1-1
d_call: -

cdr3_nt: TGCAGCGTTGATTTGGACAGCTATGGCTACACCTTC
cdr3_aa: CSVDLDSYGYTF
clone_size: few
v_call: TRBV29-1
j_call: TRBJ1-2
d_call: -

cdr3_nt: TGCAGCGTCTGCCTTGGGACAGGGGGTAATCAGCCCCAGCATTTT
cdr3_aa: CSVCLGTGGNQPQHF
clone_size: -
v_call: TRBV29-1
j_call: TRBJ1-5
d_call: TRBD1

cdr3_nt: TGCAGCGTTGAAGAAGGGGGGACGCTCAATGAGCAGTTCTTC
cdr3_aa: CSVEEGGTLNEQFF
clone_size: few
v_call: TRBV29-1
j_call: TRBJ2-1
d_call: -

cdr3_nt: TGCAGCGCAACAGGGGGCTCTGGCTACACCTTC
cdr3_aa: CSATGGSGYTF
clone_size: few
v_call: TRBV29-1
j_call: TRBJ1-2
d_call: TRBD1

cdr3_nt: TGTGCCAGCAGCATGGGACTACTACACTACGAGCAGTACTTC
cdr3_aa: CASSMGLLHYEQYF
clone_size: few
v_call: TRBV5-6
j_call: TRBJ2-7
d_call: TRBD2

cdr3_nt: TGTGCCTGCCCGGCTCGGTCGAACACTGAAGCTTTCTTT
cdr3_aa: CACPARSNTEAFF
clone_size: -
v_call: TRBV30
j_call: TRBJ1-1
d_call: -

cdr3_nt: TGTGCCAGCAGTTTAAATTCCCGGCCAAATCAGCCCCAGCATTTT
cdr3_aa: CASSLNSRPNQPQHF
clone_size: -
v_call: TRBV28
j_call: TRBJ1-5
d_call: -

cdr3_nt: TGTGCCAGCAGCCCGCAGGGTCCCTACACTGAAGCTTTCTTT
cdr3_aa: CASSPQGPYTEAFF
clone_size: once
v_call: TRBV9
j_call: TRBJ1-1
d_call: -

cdr3_nt: TGCAGCGGCACCCAGGGGAGCAGGGGGCTGGAGACCCAGTACTTC
cdr3_aa: CSGTQGSRGLETQYF
clone_size: -
v_call: TRBV29-1
j_call: TRBJ2-5
d_call: TRBD1

cdr3_nt: TGCGCCAGCAGCCCCCCGACAGGCTACGAGCAGTACTTC
cdr3_aa: CASSPPTGYEQYF
clone_size: -
v_call: TRBV5-1
j_call: TRBJ2-7
d_call: -

cdr3_nt: TGCAGCGTTGGAGGGGGACCGCCGGGCGGGACAGATACGCAGTATTTT
cdr3_aa: CSVGGGPPGGTDTQYF
clone_size: few
v_call: TRBV29-1
j_call: TRBJ2-3
d_call: -

cdr3_nt: TGTGCCAGCAGTTTCCGGGAATACAATGAGCAGTTCTTC
cdr3_aa: CASSFREYNEQFF
clone_size: -
v_call: TRBV27
j_call: TRBJ2-1
d_call: -

cdr3_nt: TGTGCCAGCAGCTTAGTTAACAAGTACCAAGAGACCCAGTACTTC
cdr3_aa: CASSLVNKYQETQYF
clone_size: few
v_call: TRBV11-2
j_call: TRBJ2-5
d_call: -

cdr3_nt: TGTGCCAGCAGCCAACCCGACAGGGCTGAGCAGTTCTTC
cdr3_aa: CASSQPDRAEQFF
clone_size: -
v_call: TRBV4-2
j_call: TRBJ2-1
d_call: TRBD1

cdr3_nt: TGCAGCGTTGAAGAGGGCGGGACAGGGAGGTTCTATGAGCAGTTCTTC
cdr3_aa: CSVEEGGTGRFYEQFF
clone_size: -
v_call: TRBV29-1
j_call: TRBJ2-1
d_call: TRBD1

cdr3_nt: TGCGCCAGATACCCGCCCGGGACAGGGGCGACCCCATGGACCTCACGCCACAATGAGCAGTTCTTC
cdr3_aa: CARYPPGTGATPWTSRHNEQFF
clone_size: -
v_call: TRBV5-1
j_call: TRBJ2-1
d_call: TRBD1

cdr3_nt: TGTGCCTGGAGTGTAGGCGGGAGCTCCTACGAGCAGTACTTC
cdr3_aa: CAWSVGGSSYEQYF
clone_size: -
v_call: TRBV30
j_call: TRBJ2-7
d_call: TRBD2

cdr3_nt: TGTGCCAGCAGTGAAGGCGGAAGGGGGTATTTT
cdr3_aa: CASSEGGRGYF
clone_size: few
v_call: TRBV2
j_call: TRBJ1-3
d_call: -

cdr3_nt: TGCGCCAGCAGTTGGACCGTTCGGTCTGGGGCCAACGTCCTGACTTTC
cdr3_aa: CASSWTVRSGANVLTF
clone_size: -
v_call: TRBV5-1
j_call: TRBJ2-6
d_call: -

cdr3_nt: TGCGCCAGCAGCTTGTTTCAGGACACAGATACGCAGTATTTT
cdr3_aa: CASSLFQDTDTQYF
clone_size: few
v_call: TRBV5-1
j_call: TRBJ2-3
d_call: -

cdr3_nt: TGTGCCAGCAGCTTTGGGGATACGCAGTATTTT
cdr3_aa: CASSFGDTQYF
clone_size: -
v_call: TRBV7-3
j_call: TRBJ2-3
d_call: -

cdr3_nt: TGTGCCAGCAGCTCTCAGGGTGGGGTCAATGAGCAGTTCTTC
cdr3_aa: CASSSQGGVNEQFF
clone_size: -
v_call: TRBV7-3
j_call: TRBJ2-1
d_call: -

cdr3_nt: TGTGCCAGCAGCTTTACGACAGGGGGCACTGAAGCTTTCTTT
cdr3_aa: CASSFTTGGTEAFF
clone_size: few
v_call: TRBV7-2
j_call: TRBJ1-1
d_call: TRBD1

cdr3_nt: TGTGCCAGCAGGCCTCGGACAGCCCGTCAAGAGACCCAGTACTTC
cdr3_aa: CASRPRTARQETQYF
clone_size: once
v_call: TRBV25-1
j_call: TRBJ2-5
d_call: -

cdr3_nt: TGTGCCAGTAGGAGGACGATAGGGAGCTCCTACGAGCAGTACTTC
cdr3_aa: CASRRTIGSSYEQYF
clone_size: few
v_call: TRBV19
j_call: TRBJ2-7
d_call: -

cdr3_nt: TGCAGCGTTGGACAGGGAAATCGAGGTGAGCAGTTCTTC
cdr3_aa: CSVGQGNRGEQFF
clone_size: few
v_call: TRBV29-1
j_call: TRBJ2-1
d_call: TRBD1

cdr3_nt: TGCAGCGTTTCGGGACACGCGAACACCGGGGAGCTGTTTTTT
cdr3_aa: CSVSGHANTGELFF
clone_size: -
v_call: TRBV29-1
j_call: TRBJ2-2
d_call: -

cdr3_nt: TGTGCCTGGAGTGTATTAGGCCCCTACGAGCAGTACTTC
cdr3_aa: CAWSVLGPYEQYF
clone_size: -
v_call: TRBV30
j_call: TRBJ2-7
d_call: -